This T cell receptor beta chain was obtained from a study of OX40 agonist ivuxolimab in advanced cancers. Study-level information: At doses from 0.01 to 10 mg/kg, patients were given intravenous ivuxolimab every 2 weeks. Those enrolled were approximately 87% male, with a mean age of around 60 years and ages from about 20 to 79. Broader study findings: CD4+ and CD8+ T cells in blood underwent clonal expansion by week 6 at 0.1 to 3.0 mg/kg. Compared with CD4+, CD8+ T cells on average had more expanded clones.

Sequencing used immunoSEQ multiplex PCR; TCRdb keeps in-frame clones, though not all of them. The sample has about 79,000 clones; roughly 88% are singletons. The CDR3 contains 15 residues. Germline lookup yields CDR1 SGHVS and CDR2 FQNEAQ. With 5 bases clipped from V and 5 bases from J, the junction kept 9 bases outside the gene matches. Concerning this clone itself: What it recognizes is unknown.

The TCR was taken from an adult with an advanced solid tumor such as melanoma, head and neck, liver or kidney cancer. This chain uses TRBV7-8 with TRBJ2-5; 9 bases match TRBD2. The sequences come from CD4+ or CD8+ T cells sorted from blood, collected in a trial of the OX40 agonist ivuxolimab. The CDR3 coding sequence is TGTGCCAGCAGCCTGATCAGCGGGGGGTGGGAGACCCAGTACTTC. Its protein is CASSLISGGWETQYF.